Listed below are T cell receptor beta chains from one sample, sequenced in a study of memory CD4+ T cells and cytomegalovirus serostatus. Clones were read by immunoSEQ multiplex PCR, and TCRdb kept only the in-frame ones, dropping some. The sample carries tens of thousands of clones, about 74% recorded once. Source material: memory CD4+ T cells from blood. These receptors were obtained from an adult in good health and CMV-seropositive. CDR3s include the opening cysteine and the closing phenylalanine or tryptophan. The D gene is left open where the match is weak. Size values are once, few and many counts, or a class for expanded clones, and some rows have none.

CDR3 protein: CASSQQVSQPQHF
CDR3 DNA: TGTGCCAGTAGCCAACAGGTCAGCCAGCCCCAGCATTTT
V gene: TRBV19
J gene: TRBJ1-5
clone size: .
D gene: .

CDR3 protein: CASGLDTDTQYF
CDR3 DNA: TGTGCTAGTGGTTTGGACACAGATACGCAGTATTTT
V gene: TRBV12-5
J gene: TRBJ2-3
clone size: .
D gene: .

CDR3 protein: CASSLGQSGANVLTF
CDR3 DNA: TGCGCCAGCAGCTTGGGACAGTCTGGGGCCAACGTCCTGACTTTC
V gene: TRBV5-1
J gene: TRBJ2-6
clone size: few
D gene: .

CDR3 protein: CASSLVNEQFF
CDR3 DNA: TGTGCCAGCAGCTTAGTTAATGAGCAGTTCTTC
V gene: TRBV7-9
J gene: TRBJ2-1
clone size: .
D gene: .

CDR3 protein: CASSLAGGSPLHF
CDR3 DNA: TGTGCCAGCAGCTTAGCGGGAGGATCACCCCTCCACTTT
V gene: TRBV7-6
J gene: TRBJ1-6
clone size: .
D gene: .

CDR3 protein: CASSIERGALEQFF
CDR3 DNA: TGTGCCAGCAGCATCGAAAGGGGAGCCCTTGAGCAGTTCTTC
V gene: TRBV5-4
J gene: TRBJ2-1
clone size: .
D gene: .

CDR3 protein: CASSPRRDQDTEAFF
CDR3 DNA: TGCGCCAGCAGCCCCCGAAGGGACCAGGACACTGAAGCTTTCTTT
V gene: TRBV4-1
J gene: TRBJ1-1
clone size: few
D gene: .

CDR3 protein: CASSLGQGMNTEAFF
CDR3 DNA: TGTGCCAGCAGCTTGGGACAGGGAATGAACACTGAAGCTTTCTTT
V gene: TRBV5-4
J gene: TRBJ1-1
clone size: once
D gene: TRBD1

CDR3 protein: CASSLDALQETQYF
CDR3 DNA: TGTGCCAGCAGCTTAGATGCACTTCAAGAGACCCAGTACTTC
V gene: TRBV7-2
J gene: TRBJ2-5
clone size: .
D gene: .

CDR3 protein: CASHGRGAYEQYF
CDR3 DNA: TGTGCCTCGCATGGGCGGGGGGCCTACGAGCAGTACTTC
V gene: TRBV19
J gene: TRBJ2-7
clone size: .
D gene: TRBD2

CDR3 protein: CASSEGMASYGYTF
CDR3 DNA: TGTGCCAGCAGTGAAGGGATGGCTAGCTATGGCTACACCTTC
V gene: TRBV6-1
J gene: TRBJ1-2
clone size: .
D gene: .

CDR3 protein: CASTSGEDTEAFF
CDR3 DNA: TGTGCCAGCACCTCGGGTGAGGACACTGAAGCTTTCTTT
V gene: TRBV7-2
J gene: TRBJ1-1
clone size: .
D gene: .

CDR3 protein: CASSSNSIAGGEQYF
CDR3 DNA: TGTGCCAGCAGCTCAAACTCAATAGCGGGGGGCGAGCAGTACTTC
V gene: TRBV7-2
J gene: TRBJ2-7
clone size: few
D gene: TRBD2

CDR3 protein: CASSPRFNTINTEAFF
CDR3 DNA: TGTGCCAGCAGCCCTCGGTTTAACACGATAAACACTGAAGCTTTCTTT
V gene: TRBV7-8
J gene: TRBJ1-1
clone size: .
D gene: .

CDR3 protein: CSVAGGPADTQYF
CDR3 DNA: TGCAGCGTTGCCGGGGGTCCCGCAGATACGCAGTATTTT
V gene: TRBV29-1
J gene: TRBJ2-3
clone size: .
D gene: .

CDR3 protein: CASSLSTVGNTIYF
CDR3 DNA: TGCGCCAGCAGCTTGAGTACAGTGGGAAACACCATATATTTT
V gene: TRBV5-1
J gene: TRBJ1-3
clone size: .
D gene: .

CDR3 protein: CASSASGTGELFF
CDR3 DNA: TGCGCCAGCAGCGCAAGCGGCACCGGGGAGCTGTTTTTT
V gene: TRBV5-1
J gene: TRBJ2-2
clone size: .
D gene: .

CDR3 protein: CASIMTGTGNAEAFF
CDR3 DNA: TGTGCCAGCATCATGACGGGAACAGGGAACGCTGAAGCTTTCTTT
V gene: TRBV6-1
J gene: TRBJ1-1
clone size: .
D gene: .

CDR3 protein: CAISRQGNQPQHF
CDR3 DNA: TGTGCCATCAGCCGACAGGGTAATCAGCCCCAGCATTTT
V gene: TRBV10-3
J gene: TRBJ1-5
clone size: once
D gene: TRBD1

CDR3 protein: CSSSKRWADTDTQYF
CDR3 DNA: TGCAGCTCTAGTAAAAGGTGGGCAGACACAGATACGCAGTATTTT
V gene: TRBV29-1
J gene: TRBJ2-3
clone size: .
D gene: .

CDR3 protein: CASSLERDSYNEQFF
CDR3 DNA: TGTGCCAGCAGCTTGGAGCGGGACTCCTACAATGAGCAGTTCTTC
V gene: TRBV5-4
J gene: TRBJ2-1
clone size: .
D gene: TRBD2

CDR3 protein: CASSPGGKQYF
CDR3 DNA: TGTGCCAGCAGCCCCGGGGGCAAGCAGTACTTC
V gene: TRBV14
J gene: TRBJ2-7
clone size: .
D gene: .

CDR3 protein: CASSLENDQPQHF
CDR3 DNA: TGTGCCAGCAGCTTAGAAAACGATCAGCCCCAGCATTTT
V gene: TRBV7-9
J gene: TRBJ1-5
clone size: .
D gene: .

CDR3 protein: CASSKREADTQYF
CDR3 DNA: TGTGCCAGCAGCAAAAGGGAGGCAGATACGCAGTATTTT
V gene: TRBV7-3
J gene: TRBJ2-3
clone size: few
D gene: .

CDR3 protein: CASSPPQGAQGNTEAFF
CDR3 DNA: TGTGCCAGCTCACCGCCACAGGGGGCCCAGGGGAACACTGAAGCTTTCTTT
V gene: TRBV18
J gene: TRBJ1-1
clone size: .
D gene: TRBD1

CDR3 protein: CSVQTSGDNEQFF
CDR3 DNA: TGCAGCGTCCAGACTAGCGGTGACAATGAGCAGTTCTTC
V gene: TRBV29-1
J gene: TRBJ2-1
clone size: .
D gene: TRBD2

CDR3 protein: CASSRGRNNEQFF
CDR3 DNA: TGTGCCAGCAGTCGGGGCCGAAACAATGAGCAGTTCTTC
V gene: TRBV6-5
J gene: TRBJ2-1
clone size: .
D gene: .

CDR3 protein: CASSPPGGENTEAFF
CDR3 DNA: TGTGCCAGCTCACCCCCAGGAGGGGAGAACACTGAAGCTTTCTTT
V gene: TRBV18
J gene: TRBJ1-1
clone size: .
D gene: .

CDR3 protein: CASSQDLAAVAGEKLFF
CDR3 DNA: TGTGCCAGCAGCCAAGATCTCGCGGCAGTTGCAGGTGAAAAACTGTTTTTT
V gene: TRBV4-2
J gene: TRBJ1-4
clone size: .
D gene: .

CDR3 protein: CASSGLAGGRETQYF
CDR3 DNA: TGTGCCAGTAGTGGACTAGCGGGGGGGCGAGAGACCCAGTACTTC
V gene: TRBV19
J gene: TRBJ2-5
clone size: once
D gene: TRBD2

CDR3 protein: CASNKGTANTEAFF
CDR3 DNA: TGTGCCAGCAACAAGGGGACAGCCAACACTGAAGCTTTCTTT
V gene: TRBV2
J gene: TRBJ1-1
clone size: .
D gene: TRBD1

CDR3 protein: CASSLGGGDQETQYF
CDR3 DNA: TGTGCCAGCAGCTTGGGAGGGGGAGACCAAGAGACCCAGTACTTC
V gene: TRBV5-4
J gene: TRBJ2-5
clone size: .
D gene: .

CDR3 protein: CASSEFAGGRQETQYF
CDR3 DNA: TGCGCCAGCAGTGAGTTCGCGGGGGGGCGTCAAGAGACCCAGTACTTC
V gene: TRBV10-2
J gene: TRBJ2-5
clone size: .
D gene: TRBD2

CDR3 protein: CASSEDRGGTEAFF
CDR3 DNA: TGTGCCAGCAGCGAAGACAGGGGTGGGACTGAAGCTTTCTTT
V gene: TRBV6-1
J gene: TRBJ1-1
clone size: .
D gene: TRBD1

CDR3 protein: CASSFLGGSANTGELFF
CDR3 DNA: TGTGCCAGCAGCTTCCTTGGGGGCAGCGCCAACACCGGGGAGCTGTTTTTT
V gene: TRBV7-8
J gene: TRBJ2-2
clone size: .
D gene: .

CDR3 protein: CASSLVSTPSTYGYTF
CDR3 DNA: TGTGCCAGCAGCTTGGTTAGCACACCATCCACCTATGGCTACACCTTC
V gene: TRBV5-6
J gene: TRBJ1-2
clone size: .
D gene: .

CDR3 protein: CASSRSATGGETGELFF
CDR3 DNA: TGTGCCAGCTCACGATCAGCAACAGGGGGAGAAACCGGGGAGCTGTTTTTT
V gene: TRBV18
J gene: TRBJ2-2
clone size: once
D gene: TRBD1

CDR3 protein: CASSLAPIQGGNTIYF
CDR3 DNA: TGCGCCAGCAGCTTGGCCCCCATCCAGGGGGGAAACACCATATATTTT
V gene: TRBV5-1
J gene: TRBJ1-3
clone size: .
D gene: .

CDR3 protein: CASSDTTDYNEQFF
CDR3 DNA: TGTGCCAGCAGCGACACCACTGACTACAATGAGCAGTTCTTC
V gene: TRBV7-9
J gene: TRBJ2-1
clone size: .
D gene: .

CDR3 protein: CASSLFGGDRVNEKLFF
CDR3 DNA: TGTGCCAGCAGCTTGTTCGGAGGGGACAGGGTAAATGAAAAACTGTTTTTT
V gene: TRBV5-8
J gene: TRBJ1-4
clone size: .
D gene: TRBD1

CDR3 protein: CASSSQGLAGSEQYF
CDR3 DNA: TGTGCCAGCAGCTCTCAGGGACTAGCGGGGTCCGAGCAGTACTTC
V gene: TRBV7-6
J gene: TRBJ2-7
clone size: .
D gene: TRBD2

CDR3 protein: CASSKGGPQVGAFF
CDR3 DNA: TGTGCCAGCAGCAAAGGAGGGCCACAGGTAGGAGCTTTCTTT
V gene: TRBV21-1
J gene: TRBJ1-1
clone size: few
D gene: .

CDR3 protein: CASSDGYGTAENSPLHF
CDR3 DNA: TGTGCCAGCAGTGATGGATACGGGACAGCGGAGAATTCACCCCTCCACTTT
V gene: TRBV6-1
J gene: TRBJ1-6
clone size: .
D gene: TRBD1

CDR3 protein: CASSLVRDRGETQYF
CDR3 DNA: TGTGCCAGCAGCTTAGTTCGGGACAGGGGGGAGACCCAGTACTTC
V gene: TRBV7-6
J gene: TRBJ2-5
clone size: .
D gene: TRBD1

CDR3 protein: CASSRGQGETQYF
CDR3 DNA: TGTGCCAGCAGCCGTGGACAGGGGGAGACCCAGTACTTC
V gene: TRBV5-4
J gene: TRBJ2-5
clone size: few
D gene: TRBD1

CDR3 protein: CASSSGQNTDTQYF
CDR3 DNA: TGTGCCAGCAGTTCTGGACAGAACACAGATACGCAGTATTTT
V gene: TRBV11-3
J gene: TRBJ2-3
clone size: .
D gene: .

CDR3 protein: CATKNLYGYTF
CDR3 DNA: TGTGCCACCAAGAACCTCTATGGCTACACCTTC
V gene: TRBV10-3
J gene: TRBJ1-2
clone size: .
D gene: .

CDR3 protein: CASSLGGPRRISGRDF
CDR3 DNA: TGTGCCAGCAGCTTGGGCGGGCCCCGCCGCATATCGGGTAGAGATTTT
V gene: TRBV5-8
J gene: TRBJ2-3
clone size: once
D gene: .

CDR3 protein: CASSGRTKDIQYF
CDR3 DNA: TGCGCCAGCAGCGGACGAACCAAGGACATTCAGTACTTC
V gene: TRBV5-1
J gene: TRBJ2-4
clone size: .
D gene: .

CDR3 protein: CASSLGGSVRLNTEAFF
CDR3 DNA: TGCGCCAGCAGCTTGGGTGGTAGCGTCCGATTGAACACTGAAGCTTTCTTT
V gene: TRBV5-1
J gene: TRBJ1-1
clone size: once
D gene: .

CDR3 protein: CASSISGSDTEAFF
CDR3 DNA: TGTGCCAGTAGTATAAGCGGGTCCGACACTGAAGCTTTCTTT
V gene: TRBV19
J gene: TRBJ1-1
clone size: medium-sized
D gene: .

CDR3 protein: CASSLGHQNTEAFF
CDR3 DNA: TGTGCCAGCAGCTTGGGACACCAAAACACTGAAGCTTTCTTT
V gene: TRBV11-2
J gene: TRBJ1-1
clone size: medium-sized
D gene: .

CDR3 protein: CASSLRGDSSYEQYF
CDR3 DNA: TGTGCCAGCAGCCTTCGGGGGGACAGCTCCTACGAGCAGTACTTC
V gene: TRBV7-6
J gene: TRBJ2-7
clone size: .
D gene: .

CDR3 protein: CASSLGSGTATGYTF
CDR3 DNA: TGTGCCAGCAGCTTAGGCTCCGGGACAGCAACGGGCTACACCTTC
V gene: TRBV7-2
J gene: TRBJ1-2
clone size: .
D gene: TRBD1

CDR3 protein: CASSEPGQGSEPQHF
CDR3 DNA: TGTGCCAGCAGCGAGCCGGGACAGGGCTCAGAGCCCCAGCATTTT
V gene: TRBV7-9
J gene: TRBJ1-5
clone size: .
D gene: TRBD1

CDR3 protein: CASREQGGIDTQYF
CDR3 DNA: TGTGCCAGCAGGGAGCAGGGGGGCATAGATACGCAGTATTTT
V gene: TRBV2
J gene: TRBJ2-3
clone size: .
D gene: .

CDR3 protein: CASSRTRNEKLFF
CDR3 DNA: TGTGCCAGCAGCCGAACGAGAAATGAAAAACTGTTTTTT
V gene: TRBV7-8
J gene: TRBJ1-4
clone size: .
D gene: .